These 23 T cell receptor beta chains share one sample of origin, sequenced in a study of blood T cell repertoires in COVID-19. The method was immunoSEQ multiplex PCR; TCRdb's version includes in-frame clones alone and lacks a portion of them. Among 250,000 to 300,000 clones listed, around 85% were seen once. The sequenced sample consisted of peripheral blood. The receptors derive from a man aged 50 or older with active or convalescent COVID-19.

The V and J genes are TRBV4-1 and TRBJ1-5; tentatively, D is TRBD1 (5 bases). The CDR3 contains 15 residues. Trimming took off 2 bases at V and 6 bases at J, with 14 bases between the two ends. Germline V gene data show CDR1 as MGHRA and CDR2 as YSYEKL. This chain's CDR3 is CASSQSPGRFQPQHF. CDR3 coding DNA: TGCGCCAGCAGCCAATCCCCAGGGAGGTTTCAGCCCCAGCATTTT.

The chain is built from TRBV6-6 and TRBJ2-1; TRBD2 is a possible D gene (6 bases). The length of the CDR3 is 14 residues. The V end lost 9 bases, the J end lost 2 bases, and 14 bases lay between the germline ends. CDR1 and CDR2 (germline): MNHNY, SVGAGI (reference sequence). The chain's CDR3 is CASWGEKAYNEQFF. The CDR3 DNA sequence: TGTGCCAGTTGGGGGGAGAAGGCCTACAATGAGCAGTTCTTC.

The CDR3 region has the DNA TGCAGCGTTGCCGGGACAGCCACTGAAGCTTTCTTT. This translates into CSVAGTATEAFF. This sequence joins TRBV29-1 and TRBJ1-1, with 7 bases that match TRBD1. This CDR3 comprises 12 residues. Germline loops: CDR1 SQVTM, CDR2 ANQGSEA. The V gene end was trimmed by 4 bases and the J gene end by 4 bases; junction bases not matched to a gene: 3.

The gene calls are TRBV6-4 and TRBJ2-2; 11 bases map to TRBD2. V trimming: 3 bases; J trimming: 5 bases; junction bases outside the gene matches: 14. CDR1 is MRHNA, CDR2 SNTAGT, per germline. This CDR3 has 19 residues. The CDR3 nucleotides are TGTGCCAGCAGTGATACTTTGTTCGGACTAGCGGGTAGAACCGGGGAGCTGTTTTTT. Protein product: CASSDTLFGLAGRTGELFF.

CDR3 nucleotides: TGCGCCTCAAGGGCGGGCGACCCAGATACGCAGTATTTT. Protein: CASRAGDPDTQYF. This chain uses TRBV5-1 with TRBJ2-3, with D possibly matching TRBD2 (5 bases). The CDR3 covers 13 residues. Germline CDR1 is SGHRS and CDR2 is YFSETQ. Deletions cut 10 bases from V and 4 bases from J, with 16 bases between.

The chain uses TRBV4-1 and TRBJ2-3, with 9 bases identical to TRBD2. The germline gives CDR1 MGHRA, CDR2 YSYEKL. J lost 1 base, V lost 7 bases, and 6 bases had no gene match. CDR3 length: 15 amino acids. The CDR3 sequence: CASNNLAGRTDTQYF. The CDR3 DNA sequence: TGCGCCAGCAACAATCTAGCGGGACGCACAGATACGCAGTATTTT.

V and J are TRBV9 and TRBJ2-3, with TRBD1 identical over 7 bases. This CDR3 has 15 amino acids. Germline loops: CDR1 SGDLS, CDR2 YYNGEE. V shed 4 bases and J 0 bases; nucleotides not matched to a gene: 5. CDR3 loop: CASSPQGMSTDTQYF. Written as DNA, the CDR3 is TGTGCCAGCAGCCCACAGGGGATGAGCACAGATACGCAGTATTTT.

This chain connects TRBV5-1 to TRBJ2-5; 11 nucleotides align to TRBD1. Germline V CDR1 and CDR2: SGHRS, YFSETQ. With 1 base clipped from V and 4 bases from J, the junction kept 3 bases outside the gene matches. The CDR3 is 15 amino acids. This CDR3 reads CASSLRGQGGETQYF. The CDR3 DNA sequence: TGCGCCAGCAGCTTGAGGGGACAGGGGGGAGAGACCCAGTACTTC.

In DNA form, the CDR3 reads TGTGCCAGTAGTATTTCAGAGACAGGGTTCGGGAGAAAGCCCCAGCATTTT. Its protein product is CASSISETGFGRKPQHF. The chain links TRBV19 to TRBJ1-5, with 7 nucleotides matching TRBD1. The junction had 16 bases not matched to a gene; V was cut back by 3 bases and J by 8 bases. There are 17 residues in the CDR3. Germline CDR1 reads LNHDA; CDR2 reads SQIVND (reference sequence).

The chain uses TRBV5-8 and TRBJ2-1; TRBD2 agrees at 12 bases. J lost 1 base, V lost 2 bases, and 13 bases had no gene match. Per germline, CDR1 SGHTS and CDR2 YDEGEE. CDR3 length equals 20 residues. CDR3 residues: CASSFPPLAGGKRSYNEQFF. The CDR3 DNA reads TGTGCCAGCAGCTTCCCCCCACTAGCGGGAGGAAAGAGGTCCTACAATGAGCAGTTCTTC.

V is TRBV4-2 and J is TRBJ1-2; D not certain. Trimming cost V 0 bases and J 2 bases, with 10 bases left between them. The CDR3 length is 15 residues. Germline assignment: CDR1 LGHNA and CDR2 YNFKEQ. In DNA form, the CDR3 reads TGTGCCAGCAGCCAAGAGGCCAACGGGAACTATGGCTACACCTTC. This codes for CASSQEANGNYGYTF.

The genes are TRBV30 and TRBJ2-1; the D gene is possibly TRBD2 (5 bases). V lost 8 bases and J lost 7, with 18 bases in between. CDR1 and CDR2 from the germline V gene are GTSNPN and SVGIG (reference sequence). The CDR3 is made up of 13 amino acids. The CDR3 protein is CALRKSRLNEQFF. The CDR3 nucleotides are TGTGCCCTCCGTAAGTCGAGACTAAATGAGCAGTTCTTC.

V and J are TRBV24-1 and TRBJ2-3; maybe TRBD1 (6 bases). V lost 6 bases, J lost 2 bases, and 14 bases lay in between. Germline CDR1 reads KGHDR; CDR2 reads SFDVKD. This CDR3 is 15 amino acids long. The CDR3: CATSTGSDSTDTQYF. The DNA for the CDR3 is TGTGCCACCAGTACAGGGAGCGATTCCACAGATACGCAGTATTTT.

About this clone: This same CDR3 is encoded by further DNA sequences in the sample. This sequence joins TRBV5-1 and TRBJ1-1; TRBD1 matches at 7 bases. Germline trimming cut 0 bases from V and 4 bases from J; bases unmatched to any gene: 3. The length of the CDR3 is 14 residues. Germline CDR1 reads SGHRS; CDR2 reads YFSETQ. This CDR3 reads CASSLGQGGTEAFF. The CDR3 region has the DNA TGCGCCAGCAGCTTGGGACAGGGAGGCACTGAAGCTTTCTTT.

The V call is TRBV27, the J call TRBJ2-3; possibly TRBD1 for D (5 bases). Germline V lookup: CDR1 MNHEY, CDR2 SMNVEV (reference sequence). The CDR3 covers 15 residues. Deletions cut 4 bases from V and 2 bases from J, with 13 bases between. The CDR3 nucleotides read TGTGCCAGCAGTTCCATTCAGGGTTCCACAGATACGCAGTATTTT. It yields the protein CASSSIQGSTDTQYF.

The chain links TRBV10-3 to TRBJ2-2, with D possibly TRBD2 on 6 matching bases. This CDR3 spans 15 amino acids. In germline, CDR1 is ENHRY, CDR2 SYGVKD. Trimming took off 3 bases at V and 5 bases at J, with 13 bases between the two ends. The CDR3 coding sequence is TGTGCCATCAGTGAATCTCACGGGGGAACCGGGGAGCTGTTTTTT. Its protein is CAISESHGGTGELFF.

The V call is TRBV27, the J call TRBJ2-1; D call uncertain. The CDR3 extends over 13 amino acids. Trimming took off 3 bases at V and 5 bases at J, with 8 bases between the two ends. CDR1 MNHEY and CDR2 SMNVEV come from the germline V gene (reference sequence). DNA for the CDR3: TGTGCCAGCAGTTTGAGAGGAAACAATGAGCAGTTCTTC. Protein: CASSLRGNNEQFF.

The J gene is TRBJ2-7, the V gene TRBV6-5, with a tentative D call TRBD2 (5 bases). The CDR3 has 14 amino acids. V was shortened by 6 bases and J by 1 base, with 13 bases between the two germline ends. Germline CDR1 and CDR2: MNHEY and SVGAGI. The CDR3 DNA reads TGTGCCAGCAGGATACGAAGGACTTCCTACGAGCAGTACTTC. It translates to CASRIRRTSYEQYF.

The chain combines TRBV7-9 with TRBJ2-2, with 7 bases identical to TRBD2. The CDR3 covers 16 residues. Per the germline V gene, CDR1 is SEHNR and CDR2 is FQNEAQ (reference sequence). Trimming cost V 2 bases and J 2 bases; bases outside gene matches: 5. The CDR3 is CASSLRGGRNTGELFF. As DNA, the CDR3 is TGTGCCAGCAGCTTACGGGGCGGGAGAAACACCGGGGAGCTGTTTTTT.

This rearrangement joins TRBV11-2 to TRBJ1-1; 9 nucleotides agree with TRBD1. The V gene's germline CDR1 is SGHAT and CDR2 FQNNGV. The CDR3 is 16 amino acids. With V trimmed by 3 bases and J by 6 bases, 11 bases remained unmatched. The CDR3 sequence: CASSFGTGSPGPEAFF. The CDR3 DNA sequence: TGTGCCAGCAGCTTCGGGACAGGGTCACCCGGCCCTGAAGCTTTCTTT.

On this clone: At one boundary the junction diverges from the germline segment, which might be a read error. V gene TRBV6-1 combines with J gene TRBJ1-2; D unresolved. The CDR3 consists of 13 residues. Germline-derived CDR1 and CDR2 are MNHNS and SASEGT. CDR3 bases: TGTGCCAGCGGTGAATTTGGAGGCTATGGCTACACCTTC. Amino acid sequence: CASGEFGGYGYTF.

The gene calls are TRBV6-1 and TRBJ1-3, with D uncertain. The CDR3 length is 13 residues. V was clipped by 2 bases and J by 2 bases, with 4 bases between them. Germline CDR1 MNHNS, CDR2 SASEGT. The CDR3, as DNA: TGTGCCAGCAGTGAACGTCCTGGAAACACCATATATTTT. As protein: CASSERPGNTIYF.

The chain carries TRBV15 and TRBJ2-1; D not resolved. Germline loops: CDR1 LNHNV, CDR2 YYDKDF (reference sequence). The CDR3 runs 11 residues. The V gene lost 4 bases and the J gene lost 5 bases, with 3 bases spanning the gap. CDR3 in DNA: TGTGCCACCAGCACCGACAATGAGCAGTTCTTC. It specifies CATSTDNEQFF.